The 18 T cell receptor beta chains below all came from one sample that was sequenced in a study of OX40 agonist ivuxolimab in advanced cancers. Libraries were prepared by immunoSEQ multiplex PCR; TCRdb keeps only in-frame clonotypes and omits some of them. Of roughly 70,000 clones in the sample, approximately 78% are singletons; the top ten hold 6% to 8%. The source was CD4+ or CD8+ T cells sorted from blood, collected in a trial of the OX40 agonist ivuxolimab. These receptors were obtained from an adult with an advanced solid tumor such as melanoma, head and neck, liver or kidney cancer.

This clone is medium-sized (0.01 to 0.1%). The chain uses TRBV29-1 and TRBJ2-1, with 8 bases identical to TRBD2. Germline V gene sequence: CDR1 SQVTM, CDR2 ANQGSEA. V shed 3 bases, J shed 4 bases, and the junction held 17 bases outside the gene matches. The CDR3 consists of 18 residues. The CDR3 loop reads CSVEGRSRRGGPYNEQFF. The CDR3 region has the DNA TGCAGCGTTGAGGGCCGATCAAGACGGGGGGGCCCATACAATGAGCAGTTCTTC.

The gene calls are TRBV27 and TRBJ2-7; TRBD1 might be the D (5 bases). The CDR3 is 16 residues long. In germline, CDR1 is MNHEY, CDR2 SMNVEV (reference sequence). V was pared by 4 bases and J by 2 bases, with 18 bases between. CDR3: CASSSLGRDGAYEQYF. The CDR3 DNA reads TGTGCCAGCAGTTCCCTCGGCAGGGATGGGGCCTACGAGCAGTACTTC.

V and J are TRBV6-5 and TRBJ2-1; D is perhaps TRBD2 (5 bases). CDR1 is MNHEY, CDR2 SVGAGI, per germline. This CDR3 contains 13 residues. The ends were cut back, 6 bases at V and 7 bases at J, with 13 bases in the middle. CDR3 region: CASSPLRGNEQFF. The CDR3 DNA reads TGTGCCAGCAGCCCACTACGAGGGAATGAGCAGTTCTTC.

The chain recombines TRBV7-9 with TRBJ2-5; tentative D call: TRBD2 (6 bases). The length of the CDR3 is 16 residues. The germline V and J ends were trimmed by 4 bases and 5 bases, with 20 bases remaining between them. Germline V gene data show CDR1 as SEHNR and CDR2 as FQNEAQ (reference sequence). This CDR3 is CASSSLLGGVGETQYF. CDR3 nucleotides: TGTGCCAGCAGCTCGCTCCTCGGAGGGGTCGGCGAGACCCAGTACTTC.

V is TRBV7-2 and J is TRBJ2-1, with D possibly being TRBD1 (6 bases). The CDR3 totals 12 residues. The V gene's germline CDR1 is SGHTA and CDR2 FQGNSA. The ends were cut back, 4 bases at V and 10 bases at J, with 11 bases in the middle. The DNA of the CDR3 is TGTGCCAGCAGCTCGTTTCAGGGGGAGCAGTTCTTC. It encodes CASSSFQGEQFF.

This chain uses TRBV28 with TRBJ2-1, with 13 bases that match TRBD2. This CDR3 is built from 15 residues. Germline loops: CDR1 MDHEN, CDR2 SYDVKM. Trimming took 7 bases from V and 6 from J; bases not matched to a gene: 6. The CDR3 is CASTLTSGGANEQFF. Written as DNA, the CDR3 is TGTGCCAGCACCCTCACTAGCGGGGGGGCCAATGAGCAGTTCTTC.

This chain uses TRBV19 with TRBJ1-6, with a weak D call TRBD1 (6 bases). V dropped 10 bases and J dropped 7 bases, with 14 bases sitting between them. Germline V lookup: CDR1 LNHDA, CDR2 SQIVND (reference sequence). The CDR3 has 13 amino acids. The CDR3 is CATTGSRNSPLHF. CDR3 DNA sequence: TGTGCCACCACAGGGTCTCGGAATTCACCCCTCCACTTT.

This clone occurred many times. The CDR3 here is CASSGPFSGVETQYF. CDR3 sequence (DNA): TGTGCCAGTAGTGGACCATTTAGCGGGGTTGAGACCCAGTACTTC. J is TRBJ2-5 and V is TRBV19; 8 bases are a match to TRBD2. Germline values: CDR1 LNHDA, CDR2 SQIVND (reference sequence). CDR3 length equals 15 residues. The V and J ends lost 5 bases and 5 bases, in that order; junction bases with no gene match: 10.

The gene calls are TRBV4-1 and TRBJ1-2; no reliable D call. Trimming removed 0 bases from V and 4 bases from J, with 18 bases in between. This CDR3 has 17 amino acids. Per germline, CDR1 MGHRA and CDR2 YSYEKL. CDR3 coding DNA: TGCGCCAGCAGCCAAGATTTCGGCAGTTTAGGGCCCTATGGCTACACCTTC. Encoded protein: CASSQDFGSLGPYGYTF.

CDR3 DNA: TGCGCCAGCAGCCCTCCCTCCACAGATACGCAGTATTTT. This translates into CASSPPSTDTQYF. The chain recombines TRBV4-1 with TRBJ2-3; no clear D gene. Per germline, CDR1 MGHRA and CDR2 YSYEKL. The CDR3 spans 13 residues. With 4 bases removed from V and 2 bases from J, the gap between germline ends came to 7 bases.

CDR3 amino acids: CASSAGQGGETQYF. In DNA form, the CDR3 reads TGTGCCAGCAGTGCAGGACAGGGTGGAGAGACCCAGTACTTC. This chain joins TRBV6-1 and TRBJ2-5; TRBD1 aligns across 8 bases. The J segment lost 4 bases and the V segment lost 4 bases, leaving 5 bases of the junction unmatched. CDR1 is MNHNS and CDR2 is SASEGT in the germline V gene. This CDR3 spans 14 amino acids.

This chain uses TRBV23-1 with TRBJ2-7; unclear D gene. TRBV23-1 is recorded as an ORF, its role being uncertain. The CDR3 contains 16 residues. Trimming removed 3 bases at V and 6 bases at J, with 21 bases between. The DNA for the CDR3 is TGCGCCAGCAGTCATATGAAGGGAACCCCTCTAGGCGAGCAGTACGTC. Amino acids: CASSHMKGTPLGEQYV.

This sequence joins TRBV5-1 and TRBJ2-7, with D possibly being TRBD1 (6 bases). CDR3 size: 15 residues. Germline V gene sequence: CDR1 SGHRS, CDR2 YFSETQ. V lost 0 bases and J lost 0, with 10 bases in between. Here the CDR3 DNA reads TGCGCCAGCAGCTTGGGGGGACAAAGCTCCTACGAGCAGTACTTC. It translates to CASSLGGQSSYEQYF.

This chain connects TRBV5-4 to TRBJ2-2; TRBD2 agrees at 7 bases. The CDR3 is 16 residues long. In germline, CDR1 is SGHNT, CDR2 YYREEE (reference sequence). With 4 bases clipped from V and 2 bases from J, the junction kept 8 bases outside the gene matches. CDR3 DNA: TGTGCCAGCAGCAACCCTAGCGGTCACAACACCGGGGAGCTGTTTTTT. Translating it yields CASSNPSGHNTGELFF. The full variable domain, rest sourced from reference TRBV5-4 and TRBJ2-2, is ETGVTQSPTHLIKTRGQQVTLRCSSQSGHNTVSWYQQALGQGPQFIFQYYREEENGRGNFPPRFSGLQFPNYSSELNVNALELDDSALYLCASSNPSGHNTGELFFGEGSRLTVL.

This chain joins TRBV5-4 and TRBJ2-6; D might be TRBD1 (5 bases). This CDR3 is built from 15 residues. V was trimmed by 5 bases and J by 1 base, leaving 10 bases between them. Germline V gene sequence: CDR1 SGHNT, CDR2 YYREEE (reference sequence). The CDR3 coding sequence is TGTGCCAGCAGACAGGAACAGTCTGGGGCCAACGTCCTGACTTTC. Translated, it gives CASRQEQSGANVLTF.

The V and J genes are TRBV28 and TRBJ2-7; 8 bases line up with TRBD1. The CDR3 is 15 residues long. After removal of 6 bases from V and 3 bases from J, the junction contained 10 bases not matched to a gene. Germline assignment: CDR1 MDHEN and CDR2 SYDVKM. CDR3 in amino acids: CASSNDRGSGYEQYF. CDR3 DNA sequence: TGTGCCAGCAGCAACGACAGGGGATCGGGCTACGAGCAGTACTTC.

The rearrangement joins TRBV15 to TRBJ2-3; 8 positions agree with TRBD2. CDR3 length equals 15 residues. After removal of 7 bases from V and 7 bases from J, the junction contained 13 bases not matched to a gene. Germline CDR1 reads LNHNV; CDR2 reads YYDKDF (reference sequence). CDR3 sequence (DNA): TGTGCCACCACCCCGGCGGGGGGCGCGACGAATACGCAGTATTTT. Encoded protein: CATTPAGGATNTQYF.

The V gene is TRBV5-1, the J gene TRBJ2-6, with 12 bases matching TRBD2. The CDR3 is made up of 17 amino acids. Germline V gene lookup returns CDR1 SGHRS and CDR2 YFSETQ. V lost 3 bases, J lost 2 bases, and 3 bases stayed unmatched. The CDR3 reads CASSSGLAGTGANVLTF. In DNA, the CDR3 is TGCGCCAGCAGCTCCGGACTAGCGGGAACTGGGGCCAACGTCCTGACTTTC. The full variable domain, in which reference TRBV5-1 and TRBJ2-6 provide the parts outside the CDR3, is KAGVTQTPRYLIKTRGQQVTLSCSPISGHRSVSWYQQTPGQGLQFLFEYFSETQRNKGNFPGRFSGRQFSNSRSEMNVSTLELGDSALYLCASSSGLAGTGANVLTFGAGSRLTVL.